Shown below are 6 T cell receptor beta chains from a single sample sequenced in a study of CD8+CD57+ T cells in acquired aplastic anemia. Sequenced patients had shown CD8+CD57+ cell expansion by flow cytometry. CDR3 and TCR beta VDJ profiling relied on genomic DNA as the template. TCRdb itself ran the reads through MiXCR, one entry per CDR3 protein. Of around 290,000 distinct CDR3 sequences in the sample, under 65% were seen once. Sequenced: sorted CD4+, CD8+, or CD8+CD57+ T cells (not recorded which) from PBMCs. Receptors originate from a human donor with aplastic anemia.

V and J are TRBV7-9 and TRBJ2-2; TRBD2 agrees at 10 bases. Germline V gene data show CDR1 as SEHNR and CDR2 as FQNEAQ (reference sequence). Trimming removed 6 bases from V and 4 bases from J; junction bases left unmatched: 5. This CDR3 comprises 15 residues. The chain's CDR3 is CASRERGGGTGELFF. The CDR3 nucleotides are TGTGCCAGCAGGGAGCGGGGGGGCGGCACCGGGGAGCTGTTTTTT.

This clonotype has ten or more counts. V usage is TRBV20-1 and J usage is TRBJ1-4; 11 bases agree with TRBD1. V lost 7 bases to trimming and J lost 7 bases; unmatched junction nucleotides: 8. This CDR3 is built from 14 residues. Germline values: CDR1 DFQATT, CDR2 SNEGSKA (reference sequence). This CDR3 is CSGGTGGGGEKLFF. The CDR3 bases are TGCAGTGGTGGGACAGGGGGAGGTGGTGAAAAACTGTTTTTT.

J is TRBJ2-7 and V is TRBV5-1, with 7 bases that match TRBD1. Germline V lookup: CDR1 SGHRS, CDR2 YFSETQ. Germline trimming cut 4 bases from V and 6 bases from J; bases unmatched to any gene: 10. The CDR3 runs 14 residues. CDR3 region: CASSPRQGLGEQYF. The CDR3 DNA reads TGCGCCAGCAGCCCCCGACAGGGTTTAGGCGAGCAGTACTTC.

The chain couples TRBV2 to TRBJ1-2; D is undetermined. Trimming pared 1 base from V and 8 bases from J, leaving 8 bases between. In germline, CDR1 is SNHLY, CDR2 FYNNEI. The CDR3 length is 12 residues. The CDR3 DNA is TGTGCCAGCAGTGAAGGGGTTTGGGGCTACACCTTC. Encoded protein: CASSEGVWGYTF. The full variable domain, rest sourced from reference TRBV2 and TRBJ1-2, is EPEVTQTPSHQVTQMGQEVILRCVPISNHLYFYWYRQILGQKVEFLVSFYNNEISEKSEIFDDQFSVERPDGSNFTLKIRSTKLEDSAMYFCASSEGVWGYTFGSGTRLTVV.

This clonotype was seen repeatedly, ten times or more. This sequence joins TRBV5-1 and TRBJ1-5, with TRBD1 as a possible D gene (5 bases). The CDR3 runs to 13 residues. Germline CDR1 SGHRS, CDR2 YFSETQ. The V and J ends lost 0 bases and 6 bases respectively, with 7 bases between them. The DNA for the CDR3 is TGCGCCAGCAGCTTGGTAGGGGCTCAGCCCCAGCATTTT. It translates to CASSLVGAQPQHF.

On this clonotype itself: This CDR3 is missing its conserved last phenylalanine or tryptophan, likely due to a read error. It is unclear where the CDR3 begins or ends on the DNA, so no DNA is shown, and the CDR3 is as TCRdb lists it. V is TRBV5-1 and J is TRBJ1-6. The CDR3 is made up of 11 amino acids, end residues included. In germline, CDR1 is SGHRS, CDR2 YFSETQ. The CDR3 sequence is CASSLRTSENT.